The 5 T cell receptor beta chains below come from one sample, sequenced in a study of cytomegalovirus exposure and HLA in healthy donors. This PCR relied on a set of 60 Vbeta primers and 13 Jbeta primers. Assay: immunoSEQ multiplex PCR; the TCRdb copy retains only in-frame clones and omits some. This sample has about 52,000 clones, with about 73% found just once. Material for sequencing was PBMCs. The receptors here all came from a man aged 18 to 35 in good health and CMV-seronegative.

The chain uses TRBV6-5 and TRBJ2-1, with TRBD2 identical over 7 bases. V lost 0 bases to trimming and J lost 10 bases; unmatched junction nucleotides: 6. CDR1 MNHEY and CDR2 SVGAGI come from the germline V gene. This CDR3 is built from 14 residues. CDR3 sequence: CASSYSDKGGEQFF. As DNA, the CDR3 is TGTGCCAGCAGTTACTCGGATAAGGGAGGGGAGCAGTTCTTC.

The chain carries TRBV16 and TRBJ2-4; D is uncertain. This CDR3 has 13 residues. V was shortened by 4 bases and J by 0 bases, with 4 bases between the two germline ends. Germline V CDR1 and CDR2: KGHSY, FQNENV. The CDR3 bases are TGTGCCAGCAGCCTCCTAGCCAAAAACATTCAGTACTTC. This gives the protein CASSLLAKNIQYF.

The chain is built from TRBV2 and TRBJ2-5, with D unclear. Trimming removed 3 bases from V and 3 bases from J, with 8 bases in between. The CDR3 extends over 13 amino acids. Germline V gene sequence: CDR1 SNHLY, CDR2 FYNNEI. CDR3 sequence (DNA): TGTGCCAGCAGTGATTTCTTAAAAGAGACCCAGTACTTC. This translates into CASSDFLKETQYF.

This chain links TRBV6-1 with TRBJ2-1, with 8 positions matching TRBD1. CDR3 length: 15 residues. V trimming: 5 bases; J trimming: 5 bases; junction bases outside the gene matches: 8. Looked up from germline, CDR1 is MNHNS and CDR2 is SASEGT. The CDR3 DNA sequence: TGTGCCAGCAGTACGACAGGGGCGATCAACAATGAGCAGTTCTTC. Its translation is CASSTTGAINNEQFF.

The J gene is TRBJ2-5, the V gene TRBV6-5; TRBD1 is a possible D gene (6 bases). Germline V CDR1 and CDR2: MNHEY, SVGAGI. This CDR3 region has 14 residues. The V gene lost 6 bases and the J gene lost 4 bases, with 15 bases spanning the gap. The CDR3, as DNA: TGTGCCAGCAGAGATACAGGGCCCAGAGAGACCCAGTACTTC. Translation gives CASRDTGPRETQYF.